This T cell receptor beta chain was observed in a study of metastatic and nonmetastatic thyroid tumors. Judged by abundance, this clone is medium-sized. In germline, CDR1 is KGHDR, CDR2 SFDVKD. V lost 1 base, J lost 4 bases, and 5 bases stayed unmatched. This CDR3 contains 16 residues. TCRdb re-clonotyped the PCR reads through MiXCR. This sample has around 22,000 clones, with 22% found just once. Until they underwent thyroid surgery, no patient had received any treatment. Sequenced input: tumor tissue. This chain connects TRBV24-1 to TRBJ2-1, with 8 bases that match TRBD2. The sequence came from a female donor with papillary thyroid cancer or a benign thyroid nodule (not recorded which). Some clones in this sample may be carry-over from other donors' samples. CDR3 loop: CATSDFRGGEYNEQFF. The DNA for the CDR3 is TGTGCCACCAGTGATTTTCGGGGGGGTGAGTACAATGAGCAGTTCTTC.